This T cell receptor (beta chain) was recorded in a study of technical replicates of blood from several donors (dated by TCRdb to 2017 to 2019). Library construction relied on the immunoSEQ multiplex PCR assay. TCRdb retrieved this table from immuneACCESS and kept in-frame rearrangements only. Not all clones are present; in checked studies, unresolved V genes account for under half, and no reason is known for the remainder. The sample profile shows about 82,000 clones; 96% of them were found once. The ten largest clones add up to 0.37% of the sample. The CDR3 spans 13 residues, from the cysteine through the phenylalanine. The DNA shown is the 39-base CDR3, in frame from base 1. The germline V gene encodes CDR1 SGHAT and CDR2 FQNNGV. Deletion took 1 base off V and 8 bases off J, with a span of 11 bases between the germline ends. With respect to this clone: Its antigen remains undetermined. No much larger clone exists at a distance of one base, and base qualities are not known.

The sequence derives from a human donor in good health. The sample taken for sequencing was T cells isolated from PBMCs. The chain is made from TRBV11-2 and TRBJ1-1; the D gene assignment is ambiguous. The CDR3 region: CASSLVRLREAFF. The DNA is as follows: TGTGCCAGCAGCTTAGTGCGACTTCGGGAAGCTTTCTTT.